The 15 T cell receptor beta chains given below trace back to one sample, sequenced in a study of T cells in Graves' hyperthyroidism and ophthalmopathy. RNA transcripts gave rise to amplified TCR beta CDR3 regions. RT-PCR in the first round (using the HTBI primer set) targeted the TCR CDR3. MiXCR, run by TCRdb on the multiplex PCR reads, gives a single entry per CDR3 protein. Of about 610,000 distinct CDR3 sequences listed, roughly 15% are singletons. Input material: blood. The receptors stem from a woman aged 40 to 50 with Graves' ophthalmopathy.

The chain combines TRBV19 with TRBJ2-7; 8 positions agree with TRBD2. Germline V gives CDR1 LNHDA, CDR2 SQIVND (reference sequence). With V trimmed by 10 bases and J by 5 bases, 7 bases remained unmatched. The CDR3 is made up of 12 amino acids. CDR3 coding DNA: TGTGCCACTAAAGCGGGAGCCCACGAGCAGTACTTC. It specifies CATKAGAHEQYF.

This clonotype was seen at least ten times. This rearrangement joins TRBV6-5 to TRBJ1-2, with a possible D match to TRBD1 (5 bases). V lost 2 bases and J 4 bases, leaving 17 bases between the germline ends. This CDR3 is built from 16 residues. Germline assignment: CDR1 MNHEY and CDR2 SVGAGI. This CDR3 reads CASSYGGGAGGYGYTF. The CDR3 DNA reads as TGTGCCAGCAGTTACGGGGGAGGGGCGGGAGGCTATGGCTACACCTTC.

This clonotype appeared many times. The V gene is TRBV27, the J gene TRBJ1-5, with TRBD1 identical over 9 bases. Germline CDR1 reads MNHEY; CDR2 reads SMNVEV (reference sequence). This CDR3 is 17 amino acids long. Trimming took 6 bases from V and 2 from J; bases not matched to a gene: 11. The CDR3 DNA reads as TGTGCCAGCAGCCGTGATCGTGGGGACAGGGGCAATCAGCCCCAGCATTTT. Its translation is CASSRDRGDRGNQPQHF.

This clonotype showed up many times. The chain combines TRBV29-1 with TRBJ2-7, with 9 bases matching TRBD1. The CDR3 is 15 amino acids. V dropped 0 bases and J dropped 3; count of bases not matched to a gene: 6. The germline V gene encodes CDR1 SQVTM and CDR2 ANQGSEA. CDR3 coding DNA: TGCAGCGTTGAAGACCCTACAGGGGGCTACTACGAGCAGTACTTC. It yields the protein CSVEDPTGGYYEQYF.

This clonotype came up many times. The J gene is TRBJ2-7, the V gene TRBV7-2, with a weak D call TRBD2 (5 bases). CDR3 length: 16 residues. V lost 4 bases and J 1 base, leaving 17 bases between the germline ends. Germline assignment: CDR1 SGHTA and CDR2 FQGNSA. CDR3: CASSSRESGFSYEQYF. CDR3 DNA sequence: TGTGCCAGCAGCTCCCGAGAATCGGGGTTTTCCTACGAGCAGTACTTC.

The chain joins TRBV6-5 to TRBJ1-2, with 8 bases fitting TRBD1. V was pared by 3 bases and J by 10 bases, with 7 bases of the junction left unmatched. CDR1 and CDR2 (germline): MNHEY, SVGAGI. This CDR3 is 13 amino acids long. CDR3 bases: TGTGCCAGCAGTTATGGGCAGGGGGCCCACTACACCTTC. Amino acids: CASSYGQGAHYTF.

This clonotype appeared many times. The V gene is TRBV7-2, the J gene TRBJ1-1, with TRBD1 identical over 9 bases. The CDR3 consists of 13 residues. The V gene end was trimmed by 5 bases and the J gene end by 7 bases; junction bases not matched to a gene: 5. In germline, CDR1 is SGHTA, CDR2 FQGNSA. In DNA, the CDR3 is TGTGCCAGCAGCGGCTGGACAGGGGTTGAAGCTTTCTTT. This gives the protein CASSGWTGVEAFF.

V gene TRBV28 combines with J gene TRBJ2-7; 9 positions agree with TRBD1. Germline assignment: CDR1 MDHEN and CDR2 SYDVKM. The CDR3 runs to 16 residues. Trimming removed 8 bases from V and 1 base from J; junction bases left unmatched: 12. CDR3 sequence: CASGPLPGQGSYEQYF. CDR3 DNA: TGTGCCAGCGGTCCCCTACCGGGACAGGGATCCTACGAGCAGTACTTC.

This clonotype showed up many times. The chain recombines TRBV12-3 or TRBV12-4 with TRBJ1-1; 9 nucleotides match TRBD1. There are 12 residues in the CDR3. Germline trimming cut 5 bases from V and 6 bases from J; bases unmatched to any gene: 1. This CDR3 is CASSGQGSEAFF. DNA of the CDR3: TGTGCCAGCAGTGGACAGGGGTCTGAAGCTTTCTTT.

This clonotype turned up a few times. The chain links TRBV11-2 to TRBJ2-2; either TRBD1 or TRBD2 may fit D (5 bases each). Between the trimmed V and J ends, which lost 1 base and 6 bases, there was a span of 9 bases. This CDR3 spans 14 amino acids. In germline, CDR1 is SGHAT, CDR2 FQNNGV. CDR3 bases: TGTGCCAGCAGCTTAGGGGGGTTCCCCGGGGAGCTGTTTTTT. Translated, it gives CASSLGGFPGELFF.

This clonotype was observed at least ten times. This chain uses TRBV27 with TRBJ1-5; D remains unclear. The CDR3 loop spans 14 amino acids. V lost 4 bases to trimming and J lost 3 bases, with 10 bases between them. Germline V gives CDR1 MNHEY, CDR2 SMNVEV (reference sequence). The CDR3 nucleotides read TGTGCCAGCAGTTCAACTAGCATCAATCAGCCCCAGCATTTT. It is translated as CASSSTSINQPQHF.

The rearrangement uses TRBV4-1 and TRBJ2-5; 11 nucleotides match TRBD2. Germline V gene lookup returns CDR1 MGHRA and CDR2 YSYEKL. The CDR3 sequence is 20 residues long. The trim removed 1 base at V and 5 bases at J, leaving 18 bases unmatched. The CDR3 DNA follows: TGCGCCAGCAGCCAAGCCTATATAGCGGGAGGGTACTCCGGAGCCGAGACCCAGTACTTC. Protein product: CASSQAYIAGGYSGAETQYF.

This chain uses TRBV28 with TRBJ2-7; D might be TRBD1 (6 bases). The CDR3 runs to 15 residues. Per germline, CDR1 MDHEN and CDR2 SYDVKM. The ends were cut back, 4 bases at V and 1 base at J, with 14 bases in the middle. The CDR3 sequence is CASSSHRVTSYEQYF. The CDR3 bases are TGTGCCAGCAGTTCGCACAGGGTAACTTCCTACGAGCAGTACTTC.

This clonotype appeared a few times. The V and J genes are TRBV12-3 or TRBV12-4 and TRBJ1-3, with D possibly matching TRBD1 (5 bases). The CDR3 is 15 residues long. Trimming removed 1 base at V and 7 bases at J, with 14 bases between. The CDR3 DNA reads as TGTGCCAGCAGTTTAGGGGGGGGATCTAGGAACACCATATATTTT. This gives the protein CASSLGGGSRNTIYF.

This clonotype has a count of ten or more. V and J are TRBV15 and TRBJ1-5; 12 nucleotides line up with TRBD1. This CDR3 has 19 amino acids. CDR1 LNHNV and CDR2 YYDKDF come from the germline V gene (reference sequence). Trimming at V came to 0 bases and at J to 7 bases, leaving 13 bases not matched to a gene. Here the CDR3 reads CATSRDIRDRGPIGQPQHF. CDR3 DNA: TGTGCCACCAGCAGAGATATCCGGGACAGGGGGCCGATCGGGCAGCCCCAGCATTTT.